A single sample gave rise to the 5 T cell receptor beta chains below, sequenced in a study of beta chain features in type 1 diabetes. cDNA synthesis used the whole RNA isolate, giving expressed TCRB sequences. Repertoires were generated with immunoSEQ multiplex PCR, while TCRdb's copy carries only in-frame clones and drops some. The sample yields about 180,000 clones, less than 15% seen once. The sequencing input was central memory CD4+ T cells from blood. These receptors came from a woman aged 18-29 years in good health.

The rearrangement uses TRBV18 and TRBJ2-3; maybe TRBD1 (5 bases). Germline V lookup: CDR1 KGHSH, CDR2 LQKENI. The CDR3 is 12 residues long. V was cut by 3 bases and J by 6 bases, with 7 bases left in between. The CDR3 region is CASSPNRDTQYF. The CDR3 nucleotides read TGTGCCAGCTCACCGAACAGGGATACGCAGTATTTT.

V gene TRBV7-3 combines with J gene TRBJ2-3; D possibly corresponds to TRBD2 (6 bases). This CDR3 has 14 residues. Trimming removed 5 bases at V and 4 bases at J, with 13 bases between. Germline values: CDR1 SGHTA, CDR2 FQGTGA. DNA of the CDR3: TGTGCCAGCAGCCCCAGGGACTCGGCAGATACGCAGTATTTT. This sequence encodes CASSPRDSADTQYF.

In this sample, this clone turned up a few times. The chain couples TRBV18 to TRBJ2-5, with 7 bases identical to TRBD1. V shed 6 bases, J shed 5 bases, and the junction held 9 bases outside the gene matches. This CDR3 spans 14 amino acids. In germline, CDR1 is KGHSH, CDR2 LQKENI. The DNA of the CDR3 is TGTGCCAGCTCTCGACAGGACAGGCAGGAGACCCAGTACTTC. This translates into CASSRQDRQETQYF.

This clone was detected a few times. This chain joins TRBV30 and TRBJ2-3; D is uncertain. Germline V gene data show CDR1 as GTSNPN and CDR2 as SVGIG (reference sequence). The length of the CDR3 is 12 residues. Trimming cost V 5 bases and J 2 bases, with 8 bases left between them. The CDR3, as DNA: TGTGCCTGGGAAACAGCCACAGATACGCAGTATTTT. It specifies CAWETATDTQYF.

This chain links TRBV7-9 with TRBJ1-4; tentatively, D is TRBD1 (6 bases). Trimming took off 4 bases at V and 7 bases at J, with 13 bases between the two ends. Germline V gives CDR1 SEHNR, CDR2 FQNEAQ (reference sequence). The CDR3 is 14 amino acids. CDR3 in amino acids: CASSSGQQGEKLFF. CDR3 DNA sequence: TGTGCCAGCAGCTCCGGACAGCAAGGTGAAAAACTGTTTTTT.